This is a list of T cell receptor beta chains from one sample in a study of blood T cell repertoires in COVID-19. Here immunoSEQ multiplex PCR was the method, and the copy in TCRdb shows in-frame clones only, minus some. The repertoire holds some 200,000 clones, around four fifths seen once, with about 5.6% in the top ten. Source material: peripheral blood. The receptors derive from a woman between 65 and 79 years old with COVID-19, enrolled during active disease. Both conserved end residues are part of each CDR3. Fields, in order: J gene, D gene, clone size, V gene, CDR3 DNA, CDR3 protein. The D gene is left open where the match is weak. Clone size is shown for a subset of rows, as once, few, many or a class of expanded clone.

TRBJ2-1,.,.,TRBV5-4,TGTGCCAGCAGCGGACTAAGCGTTGAGCAGTTCTTC,CASSGLSVEQFF
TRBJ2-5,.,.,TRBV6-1,TGTGCCAGCAGTGAAAGTATAGCCCCGGGACAAGAGACCCAGTACTTC,CASSESIAPGQETQYF
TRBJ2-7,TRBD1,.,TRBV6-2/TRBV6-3,TGTGCCAGCAGTTGGGGACAGTTCTACGAGCAGTACTTC,CASSWGQFYEQYF
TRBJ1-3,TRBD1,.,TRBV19,TGTGCCAGTAGCAAACAGGGGGCAAGGTCTGGAAACACCATATATTTT,CASSKQGARSGNTIYF
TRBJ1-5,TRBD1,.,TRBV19,TGTGCCAGTTTTCCTCGGACAGGGGGAAATAGCAATCAGCCCCAGCATTTT,CASFPRTGGNSNQPQHF
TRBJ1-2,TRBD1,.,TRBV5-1,TGCGCCAGCAGCACGGGACAGGGGAACTATGGCTACACCTTC,CASSTGQGNYGYTF
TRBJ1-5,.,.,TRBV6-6,TGTGCCAGCAGTTACAGGGGTAGGAGCAATCAGCCCCAGCATTTT,CASSYRGRSNQPQHF
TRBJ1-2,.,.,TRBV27,TGTGCCAGCAGTTCGGACAGCGAATATGGCTACACCTTC,CASSSDSEYGYTF
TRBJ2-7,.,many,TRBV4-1,TGCGCCAGCAGCCAAGGCCCGGGAATTATAGTTCCCCACGAGCAGTACTTC,CASSQGPGIIVPHEQYF
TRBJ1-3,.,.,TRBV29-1,TGCAGCGTACGCACAGGGACCTCTGGAAACACCATATATTTT,CSVRTGTSGNTIYF
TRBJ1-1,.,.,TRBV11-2,TGTGCCAGCAGCTTAAACAGCCTGAACACTGAAGCTTTCTTT,CASSLNSLNTEAFF
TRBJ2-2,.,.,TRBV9,TGTGCCAGCAGTAGCCTAACCACCGGGGAGCTGTTTTTT,CASSSLTTGELFF
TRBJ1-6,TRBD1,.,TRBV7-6,TGTGCCAGCAGCCAGGACAGGGGCTCACCCCTCCACTTT,CASSQDRGSPLHF
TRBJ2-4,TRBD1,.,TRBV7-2,TGTGCCAGCAGCTTCCACGGGATACAGGGGAACATTCAGTACTTC,CASSFHGIQGNIQYF
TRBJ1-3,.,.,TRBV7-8,TGTGCCAGCAGCTTCGCGGGAGAGGCCTCTGGAAACACCATATATTTT,CASSFAGEASGNTIYF
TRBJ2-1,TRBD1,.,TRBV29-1,TGCAGCGTTGAAGTGGGACAGGCATCCTACAATGAGCAGTTCTTC,CSVEVGQASYNEQFF
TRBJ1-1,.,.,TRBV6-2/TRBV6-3,TGTGCCAGCAGTGTTCTCCCAGGGTCCAAAACTGAAGCTTTCTTT,CASSVLPGSKTEAFF
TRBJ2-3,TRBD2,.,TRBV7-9,TGTGCCAGCAGCTTATTTAGCGGGAGACCCCGGGATCGGGATACGCAGTATTTT,CASSLFSGRPRDRDTQYF